Below, 19 T cell receptor beta chains from the same sample are listed, as sequenced in a study of glioma-infiltrating T cells. TCR alpha and beta CDR3 regions were amplified from RNA using iRepertoire nested multiplex PCR. One entry per CDR3 protein results from TCRdb running MiXCR on the multiplex PCR reads. The sample has a few hundred thousand distinct CDR3 sequences, about 40% seen once. The sample was glioma tissue, nonneoplastic brain tissue, or PBMCs (not recorded which). These receptors were taken from a human donor with low-grade glioma or glioblastoma, undergoing nonglioma brain surgery, or in good health (not recorded which).

The rearrangement links TRBV20-1 to TRBJ2-1, with a tentative D call TRBD2 (5 bases). The CDR3 has 16 residues. Germline V gene lookup returns CDR1 DFQATT and CDR2 SNEGSKA (reference sequence). The V gene lost 5 bases and the J gene lost 9 bases, with 26 bases spanning the gap. The CDR3 region is CSAWSRRGIKRVEQFF. CDR3 sequence (DNA): TGCAGTGCTTGGTCTCGTCGGGGTATCAAACGGGTTGAGCAGTTCTTC.

This clonotype was seen a few times. J is TRBJ2-5 and V is TRBV27, with 10 bases fitting TRBD1. The CDR3 is made up of 13 amino acids. The J segment lost 5 bases and the V segment lost 7 bases, leaving 4 bases of the junction unmatched. Germline loops: CDR1 MNHEY, CDR2 SMNVEV (reference sequence). Here the CDR3 DNA reads TGTGCCAGCATGACAGGGGGCTCGGAGACCCAGTACTTC. Its protein product is CASMTGGSETQYF.

In the case of this clonotype: Being one base from a much bigger clone, this may be a read error. The chain recombines TRBV6-5 with TRBJ2-3; 12 nucleotides agree with TRBD2. The CDR3 totals 15 residues. From germline, CDR1 is MNHEY and CDR2 SVGAGI. Trimming removed 5 bases from V and 4 bases from J; junction bases left unmatched: 4. CDR3 loop: CASSRLAGDPDTQYF. In nucleotides, the CDR3 is TGTGCCAGCAGTAGACTAGCGGGAGACCCAGATACGCAGTATTTT.

This clonotype was seen a handful of times. The rearrangement joins TRBV28 to TRBJ1-5, with a possible D match to TRBD1 (6 bases). Germline CDR1 MDHEN, CDR2 SYDVKM. With 5 bases removed from V and 5 bases from J, the gap between germline ends came to 13 bases. CDR3 length: 14 residues. Here the CDR3 reads CASSEIQGDQPQHF. CDR3 coding DNA: TGTGCCAGCAGTGAGATACAGGGAGATCAGCCCCAGCATTTT.

This clonotype was detected only a few times. The V and J genes are TRBV4-1 and TRBJ2-2; 9 bases align to TRBD1. The CDR3 runs 16 residues. Germline V gene data show CDR1 as MGHRA and CDR2 as YSYEKL. V lost 4 bases to trimming and J lost 5 bases; unmatched junction nucleotides: 8. This CDR3 reads CASSPLGGQGTGELFF. Here the CDR3 DNA reads TGCGCCAGCAGCCCCCTAGGGGGACAGGGAACCGGGGAGCTGTTTTTT.

V and J are TRBV25-1 and TRBJ2-5; TRBD1 or TRBD2 may be the D gene (5 bases each). This CDR3 is 17 amino acids long. The germline V and J ends were trimmed by 3 bases and 4 bases, with 21 bases remaining between them. Germline CDR1 is MGHDK and CDR2 is SYGVNS. Here the CDR3 reads CASSDHPGPRVGETQYF. The CDR3 region has the DNA TGTGCCAGCAGTGACCACCCGGGACCCCGTGTCGGAGAGACCCAGTACTTC.

The chain couples TRBV20-1 to TRBJ1-1; D is unclear. Trimming stripped 3 bases from V and 4 bases from J, with 9 bases between. This CDR3 has 12 amino acids. CDR1 and CDR2 from the germline V gene are DFQATT and SNEGSKA (reference sequence). Here the CDR3 reads CSASVVGTEAFF. DNA of the CDR3: TGCAGTGCTAGTGTGGTGGGCACTGAAGCTTTCTTT.

The V call is TRBV28, the J call TRBJ2-7; 7 nucleotides agree with TRBD2. The CDR3 sequence is 12 residues long. Germline V gene sequence: CDR1 MDHEN, CDR2 SYDVKM. Germline trimming cut 7 bases from V and 3 bases from J; bases unmatched to any gene: 3. The CDR3 DNA reads as TGTGCCAGCAAGGCGGGAGTCTACGAGCAGTACTTC. Its protein is CASKAGVYEQYF.

The rearrangement joins TRBV6-2 or TRBV6-3 to TRBJ2-7, with a weak D call TRBD2 (5 bases). The germline V gene has CDR1 MNHEY and CDR2 SVGEGT. The length of the CDR3 is 12 residues. The V end lost 9 bases, the J end lost 4 bases, and 13 bases lay between the germline ends. CDR3 in amino acids: CARSTEGYEQYF. The CDR3 DNA is TGTGCCAGAAGCACAGAGGGATACGAGCAGTACTTC.

This clonotype was counted once. This may stem from a read error, because a much larger clone lies one nucleotide away. The chain joins TRBV6-1 to TRBJ2-1; D is uncertain. Trimming removed 2 bases at V and 8 bases at J, with 7 bases between. Germline loops: CDR1 MNHNS, CDR2 SASEGT. The CDR3 spans 12 residues. CDR3 sequence: CASSEIYDEQFF. Here the CDR3 DNA reads TGTGCCAGCAGTGAAATTTACGATGAGCAGTTCTTC.

About this clonotype itself: Since a much larger clone is just one base distant, this may be a read error. The chain joins TRBV28 to TRBJ1-1; 7 positions match TRBD1. The CDR3 length is 15 residues. Germline values: CDR1 MDHEN, CDR2 SYDVKM. The CDR3 spells CASSLWGTGDTEASF. The CDR3 DNA reads TGTGCCAGCAGTTTATGGGGCACAGGGGATACTGAAGCTTCCTTT.

Comments on this clonotype: This clone may be a read error of a much larger clone one base away. The genes are TRBV4-1 and TRBJ2-3; D gene ambiguous. Germline CDR1 is MGHRA and CDR2 is YSYEKL. CDR3 size: 13 residues. V gave up 0 bases and J gave up 7 bases, with 8 bases separating them. CDR3 nucleotides: TGCGCCAGCAGCCAAGAAACATGGCATACGCAGTATTTT. Translating gives CASSQETWHTQYF.

Concerning this clonotype itself: A much more abundant neighbour one base away suggests this may be a read error. This chain links TRBV20-1 with TRBJ2-3; 7 bases are a match to TRBD2. The CDR3 is 15 amino acids. The ends lost 5 bases at V and 4 bases at J; junction bases unmatched: 12. CDR1 and CDR2 from the germline V gene are DFQATT and SNEGSKA (reference sequence). As DNA, the CDR3 is TGCAGTGCTTTATCGGCTAGCGGTTCAGCAGATACGCAGTATTTT. Protein sequence: CSALSASGSADTQYF.

Turning to this clonotype: With a much larger clone just one base away, this may be a read error. The chain carries TRBV6-6 and TRBJ1-5; D not resolved. CDR3 length: 15 amino acids. V lost 5 bases, J lost 5 bases, and 16 bases lay in between. CDR1 is MNHNY, CDR2 SVGAGI, per germline (reference sequence). CDR3 protein: CASSDLNTRYQPQHF. CDR3 nucleotide sequence: TGTGCCAGCAGTGACCTCAACACGAGGTATCAGCCCCAGCATTTT.

Concerning this clonotype: This may arise from a read error, as a much more abundant clone is one base away. J is TRBJ1-2 and V is TRBV27; 7 positions match TRBD1. The CDR3 sequence is 15 residues long. Germline V CDR1 and CDR2: MNHEY, SMNVEV (reference sequence). CDR3 loop: CASSPGQVTNYSYTF. CDR3 DNA sequence: TGTGCCAGCAGTCCCGGACAGGTTACTAACTATAGCTACACCTTC.

This clonotype was detected ten times or more. The chain recombines TRBV7-2 with TRBJ2-5, with TRBD1 matching over 9 bases. The CDR3 length is 14 residues. J gave up 7 bases and V 1 base, and 4 bases lay outside the gene matches. From germline, CDR1 is SGHTA and CDR2 FQGNSA. The CDR3 coding sequence is TGTGCCAGCAGCTTAGGGACAGGGGTGGTGACCCAGTACTTC. It yields the protein CASSLGTGVVTQYF.

The V and J genes are TRBV4-2 and TRBJ2-5; D remains ambiguous. This CDR3 is 13 amino acids long. The germline gives CDR1 LGHNA, CDR2 YNFKEQ. Trimming cost V 5 bases and J 5 bases, with 12 bases left between them. This CDR3 is CASSSVSGETQYF. The CDR3 DNA follows: TGTGCCAGCAGCTCCGTGAGTGGGGAGACCCAGTACTTC.

V and J are TRBV6-1 and TRBJ2-1; D tentatively reads TRBD1 or TRBD2 (5 bases each). The CDR3 covers 17 residues. Looked up from germline, CDR1 is MNHNS and CDR2 is SASEGT. V lost 4 bases, J lost 2 bases, and 18 bases lay in between. The CDR3 here is CASSGLGHSTTYNEQFF. CDR3 in DNA: TGTGCCAGCAGTGGCCTGGGGCACTCGACTACCTACAATGAGCAGTTCTTC.

To note about this clonotype: Since a much larger clone is just one base distant, this may be a read error. J is TRBJ2-3 and V is TRBV27; possibly TRBD2 for D (6 bases). Germline values: CDR1 MNHEY, CDR2 SMNVEV (reference sequence). This CDR3 comprises 12 residues. CDR3 coding DNA: TGTGCCGGCAGTTTATCGGGACTGGCGCAGTATTTT. Its translation: CAGSLSGLAQYF.